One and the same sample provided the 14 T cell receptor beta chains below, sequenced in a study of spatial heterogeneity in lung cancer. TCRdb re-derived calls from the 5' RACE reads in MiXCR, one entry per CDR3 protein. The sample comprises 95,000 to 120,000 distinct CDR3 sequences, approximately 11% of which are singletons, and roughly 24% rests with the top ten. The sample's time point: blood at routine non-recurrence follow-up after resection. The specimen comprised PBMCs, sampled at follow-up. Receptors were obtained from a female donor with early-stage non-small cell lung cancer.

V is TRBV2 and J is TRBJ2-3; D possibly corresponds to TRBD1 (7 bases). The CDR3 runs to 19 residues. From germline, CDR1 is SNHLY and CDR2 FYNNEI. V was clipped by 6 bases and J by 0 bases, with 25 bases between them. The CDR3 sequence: CASSTGGGFLSTSTDTQYF. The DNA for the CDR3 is TGTGCCAGCAGCACCGGAGGGGGCTTTTTGTCTACTAGCACAGATACGCAGTATTTT. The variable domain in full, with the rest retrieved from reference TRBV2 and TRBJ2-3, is EPEVTQTPSHQVTQMGQEVILRCVPISNHLYFYWYRQILGQKVEFLVSFYNNEISEKSEIFDDQFSVERPDGSNFTLKIRSTKLEDSAMYFCASSTGGGFLSTSTDTQYFGPGTRLTVL.

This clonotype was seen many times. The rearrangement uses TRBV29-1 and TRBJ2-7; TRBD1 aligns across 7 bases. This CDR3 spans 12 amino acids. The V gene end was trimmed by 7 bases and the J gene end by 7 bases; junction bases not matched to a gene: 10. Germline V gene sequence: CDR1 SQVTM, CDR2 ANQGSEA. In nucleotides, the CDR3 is TGCAGCGCTCCCGGGACAGAGTGTGAGCAGTACGTC. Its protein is CSAPGTECEQYV.

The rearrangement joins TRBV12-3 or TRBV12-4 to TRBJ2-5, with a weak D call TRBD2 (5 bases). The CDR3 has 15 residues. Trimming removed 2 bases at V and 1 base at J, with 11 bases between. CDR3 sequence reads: CASSLLGAAQETQYF. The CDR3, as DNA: TGTGCCAGCAGTTTACTAGGAGCGGCCCAAGAGACCCAGTACTTC.

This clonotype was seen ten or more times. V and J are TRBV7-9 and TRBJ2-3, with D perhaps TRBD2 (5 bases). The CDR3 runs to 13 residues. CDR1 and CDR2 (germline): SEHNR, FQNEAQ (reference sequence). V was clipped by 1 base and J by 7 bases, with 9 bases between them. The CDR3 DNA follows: TGTGCCAGCAGCTTAGGAACGGGAAATACGCAGTATTTT. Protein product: CASSLGTGNTQYF.

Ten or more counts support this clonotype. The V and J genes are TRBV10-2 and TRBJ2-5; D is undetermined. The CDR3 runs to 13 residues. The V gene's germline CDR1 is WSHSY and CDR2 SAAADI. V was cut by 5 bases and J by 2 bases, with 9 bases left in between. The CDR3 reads CASSLDIQETQYF. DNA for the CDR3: TGCGCCAGCAGTTTAGACATACAAGAGACCCAGTACTTC.

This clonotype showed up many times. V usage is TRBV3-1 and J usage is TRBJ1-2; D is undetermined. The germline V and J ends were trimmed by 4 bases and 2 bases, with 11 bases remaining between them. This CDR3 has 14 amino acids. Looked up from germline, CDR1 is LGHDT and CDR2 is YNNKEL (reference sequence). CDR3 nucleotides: TGTGCCAGCAGCCTGAGCCAGCTGAACTATGGCTACACCTTC. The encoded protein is CASSLSQLNYGYTF.

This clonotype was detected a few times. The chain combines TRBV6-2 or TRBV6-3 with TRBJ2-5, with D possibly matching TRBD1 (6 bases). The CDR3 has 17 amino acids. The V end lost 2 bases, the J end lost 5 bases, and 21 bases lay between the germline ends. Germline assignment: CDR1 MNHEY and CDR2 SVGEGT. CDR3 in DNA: TGTGCCAGCAGTTACACCCGGACAGCCCCTTCTCGGGAGACCCAGTACTTC. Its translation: CASSYTRTAPSRETQYF.

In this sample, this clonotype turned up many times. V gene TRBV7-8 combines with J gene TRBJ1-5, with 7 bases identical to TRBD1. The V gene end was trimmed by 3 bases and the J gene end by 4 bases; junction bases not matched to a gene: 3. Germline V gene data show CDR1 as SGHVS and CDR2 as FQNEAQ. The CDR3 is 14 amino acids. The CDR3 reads CASSLIQGNQPQHF. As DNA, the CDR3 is TGTGCCAGCAGCTTGATACAGGGGAATCAGCCCCAGCATTTT.

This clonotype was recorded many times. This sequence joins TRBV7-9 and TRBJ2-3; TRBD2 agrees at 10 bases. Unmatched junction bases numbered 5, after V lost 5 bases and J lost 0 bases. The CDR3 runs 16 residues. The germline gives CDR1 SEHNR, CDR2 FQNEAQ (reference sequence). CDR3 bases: TGTGCCAGCAGCACAGGACTAGCGGCTAGCACAGATACGCAGTATTTT. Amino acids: CASSTGLAASTDTQYF.

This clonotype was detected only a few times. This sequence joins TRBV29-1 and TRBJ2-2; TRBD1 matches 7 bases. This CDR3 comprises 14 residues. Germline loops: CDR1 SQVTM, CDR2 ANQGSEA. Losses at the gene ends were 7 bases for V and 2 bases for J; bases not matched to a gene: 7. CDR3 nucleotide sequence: TGCAGCGCACTCCGGGACAGCAACACCGGGGAGCTGTTTTTT. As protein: CSALRDSNTGELFF.

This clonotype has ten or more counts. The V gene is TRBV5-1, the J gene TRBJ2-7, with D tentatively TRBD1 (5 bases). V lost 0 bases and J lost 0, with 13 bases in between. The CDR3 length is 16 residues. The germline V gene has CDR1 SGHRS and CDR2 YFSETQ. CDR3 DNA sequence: TGCGCCAGCAGCTTGGCCGAGCAGGGAACCTCCTACGAGCAGTACTTC. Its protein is CASSLAEQGTSYEQYF.

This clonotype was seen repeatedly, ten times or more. CDR3 DNA: TGTGCCAGCAGTTTGGAGCTAGCGGGAGCCCCACGGCAGTTCTTC. This encodes CASSLELAGAPRQFF. This sequence joins TRBV28 and TRBJ2-1, with 10 bases that match TRBD2. V was clipped by 3 bases and J by 12 bases; unmatched bases: 11. The CDR3 has 15 residues. Germline-derived CDR1 and CDR2 are MDHEN and SYDVKM.

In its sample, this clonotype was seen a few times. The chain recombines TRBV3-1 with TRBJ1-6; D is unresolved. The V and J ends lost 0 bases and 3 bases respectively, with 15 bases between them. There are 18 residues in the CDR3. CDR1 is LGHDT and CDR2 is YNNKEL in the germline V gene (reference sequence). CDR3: CASSQDTGSSFYNSPLHF. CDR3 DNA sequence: TGTGCCAGCAGCCAAGATACCGGCAGCTCCTTCTATAATTCACCCCTCCACTTT. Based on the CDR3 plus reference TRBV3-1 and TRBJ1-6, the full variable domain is DTAVSQTPKYLVTQMGNDKSIKCEQNLGHDTMYWYKQDSKKFLKIMFSYNNKELIINETVPNRFSPKSPDKAHLNLHINSLELGDSAVYFCASSQDTGSSFYNSPLHFGNGTRLTVT.

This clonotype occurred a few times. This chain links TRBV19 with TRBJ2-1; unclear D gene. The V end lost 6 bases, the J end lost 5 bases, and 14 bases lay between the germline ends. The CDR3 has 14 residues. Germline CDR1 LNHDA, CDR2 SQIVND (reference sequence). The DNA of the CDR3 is TGTGCCAGTAGATTTAGTCAACCCCACAATGAGCAGTTCTTC. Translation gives CASRFSQPHNEQFF. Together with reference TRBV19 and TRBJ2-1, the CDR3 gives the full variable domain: DGGITQSPKYLFRKEGQNVTLSCEQNLNHDAMYWYRQDPGQGLRLIYYSQIVNDFQKGDIAEGYSVSREKKESFPLTVTSAQKNPTAFYLCASRFSQPHNEQFFGPGTRLTVL.